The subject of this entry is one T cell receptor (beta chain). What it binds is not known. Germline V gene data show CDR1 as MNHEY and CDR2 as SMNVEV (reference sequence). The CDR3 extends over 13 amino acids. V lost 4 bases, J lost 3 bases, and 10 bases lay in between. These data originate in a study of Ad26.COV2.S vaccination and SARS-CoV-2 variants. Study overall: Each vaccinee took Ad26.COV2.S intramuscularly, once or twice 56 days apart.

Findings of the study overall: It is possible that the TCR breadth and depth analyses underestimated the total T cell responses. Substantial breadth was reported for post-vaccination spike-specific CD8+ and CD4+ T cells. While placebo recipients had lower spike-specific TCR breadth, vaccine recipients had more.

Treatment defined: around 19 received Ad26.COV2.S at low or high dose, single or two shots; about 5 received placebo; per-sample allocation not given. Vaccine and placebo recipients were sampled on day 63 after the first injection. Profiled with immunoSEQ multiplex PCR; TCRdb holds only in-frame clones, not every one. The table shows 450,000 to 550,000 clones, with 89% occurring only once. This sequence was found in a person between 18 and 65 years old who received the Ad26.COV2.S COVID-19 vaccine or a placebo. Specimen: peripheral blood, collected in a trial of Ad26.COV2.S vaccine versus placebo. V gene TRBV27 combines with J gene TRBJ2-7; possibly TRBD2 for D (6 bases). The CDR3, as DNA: TGTGCCAGCAGTTCAGGGAGGTTCTACGAGCAGTACTTC. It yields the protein CASSSGRFYEQYF.